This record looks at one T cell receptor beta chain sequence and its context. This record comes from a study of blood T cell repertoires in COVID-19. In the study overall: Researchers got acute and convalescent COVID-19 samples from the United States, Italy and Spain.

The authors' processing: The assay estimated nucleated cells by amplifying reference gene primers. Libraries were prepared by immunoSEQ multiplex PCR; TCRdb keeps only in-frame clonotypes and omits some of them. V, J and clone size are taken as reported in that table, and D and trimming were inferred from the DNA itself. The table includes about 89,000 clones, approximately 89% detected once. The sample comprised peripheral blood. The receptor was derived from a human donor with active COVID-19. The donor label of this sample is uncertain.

CDR3 protein: CASSPGLIQETQYF. In DNA, the CDR3 is TGTGCCAGCAGCCCCGGACTGATACAAGAGACCCAGTACTTC. The chain carries TRBV9 and TRBJ2-5; a possible D gene is TRBD2 (5 bases). Looked up from germline, CDR1 is SGDLS and CDR2 is YYNGEE. Trimming shortened V by 4 bases and J by 2 bases, and 12 bases separated the two germline ends. The CDR3 runs 14 residues.